A selection of T cell receptor beta chains follows, all from one sample in a study of persistence of HIV-infected CD4 T cells. The method was immunoSEQ multiplex PCR; TCRdb's version includes in-frame clones alone and lacks a portion of them. Among 45,000 or so clones, around 90% were seen once, and the ten largest hold around 0.48%. These receptors' antigens are unknown. Sequenced here: CD4+ T cells sorted from PBMCs after roughly 17-hour stimulation, sampled from a patient who received antiretroviral therapy. The origin of the receptors is an adult woman with HIV who was CMV-seropositive. Both conserved end residues are part of each CDR3. D genes are given only for firm matches. Size is omitted from some rows. Given values are once, few, many or a class for expanded clones.

j_call	clone_size	d_call	cdr3_length	v_call	cdr3_aa	cdr3_nt
TRBJ2-3	NA	TRBD1	14	TRBV7-8	CASRARGRPDTQYF	TGTGCCAGCAGGGCCAGGGGGCGGCCAGATACGCAGTATTTT
TRBJ1-6	NA	TRBD1	18	TRBV4-1	CASSQDSGTGANNSPLHF	TGCGCCAGCAGCCAAGATTCCGGGACAGGGGCGAATAATTCACCCCTCCACTTT
TRBJ2-1	once	TRBD1	15	TRBV19	CASSGDRDDYNEQFF	TGTGCCAGTAGCGGGGACAGGGACGACTACAATGAGCAGTTCTTC
TRBJ1-2	NA	TRBD1	14	TRBV6-5	CASSYTGGDYGYTF	TGTGCCAGCAGTTACACAGGGGGAGACTATGGCTACACCTTC
TRBJ1-5	NA	NA	13	TRBV12-3/TRBV12-4	CASSQNSNQPQHF	TGTGCCAGCAGCCAAAATAGCAATCAGCCCCAGCATTTT
TRBJ1-6	NA	NA	13	TRBV30	CAWKTDRRAPLHF	TGTGCCTGGAAAACCGACAGGCGGGCTCCCCTCCACTTT
TRBJ1-2	few	TRBD1	13	TRBV3-1/TRBV3-2	CASSRTGENGYTF	TGTGCCAGCAGCCGGACAGGGGAGAATGGCTACACCTTC
TRBJ1-1	NA	TRBD1	13	TRBV6-5	CASSLGQGAEAFF	TGTGCCAGCAGCCTCGGACAGGGGGCTGAAGCTTTCTTT
TRBJ1-4	NA	NA	14	TRBV10-3	CAIRGGATNEKLFF	TGTGCCATCCGGGGGGGAGCAACTAATGAAAAACTGTTTTTT
TRBJ2-1	NA	NA	10	TRBV5-8	CASSFTEQFF	TGTGCCAGCAGCTTTACTGAGCAGTTCTTC
TRBJ1-6	few	TRBD1	14	TRBV5-1	CASSPGQGNSPLHF	TGCGCCAGCAGCCCGGGACAGGGTAATTCACCCCTCCACTTT
TRBJ1-5	NA	TRBD1	16	TRBV27	CASSLSGQGNNQPQHF	TGTGCCAGCAGTTTATCGGGACAGGGGAACAATCAGCCCCAGCATTTT
TRBJ2-1	few	NA	11	TRBV11-3	CASSRGNEQFF	TGTGCCAGCAGCCGAGGGAATGAGCAGTTCTTC
TRBJ1-4	NA	NA	16	TRBV5-1	CASSLMVNEGREKLFF	TGCGCCAGCAGCTTGATGGTCAATGAGGGAAGGGAAAAACTGTTTTTT
TRBJ1-4	NA	NA	15	TRBV30	CAWRNTPLPNEKLFF	TGTGCCTGGCGCAACACACCCCTGCCTAATGAAAAACTGTTTTTT
TRBJ1-1	NA	NA	16	TRBV12-5	CASASIGFGIHWEAFF	TGTGCTAGTGCCTCAATTGGGTTCGGGATACACTGGGAAGCTTTCTTT
TRBJ1-2	few	TRBD1	15	TRBV19	CASSNRQGKDYGYTF	TGTGCCAGTAGTAACCGACAGGGGAAGGACTATGGCTACACCTTC
TRBJ2-3	NA	NA	15	TRBV6-4	CASSGRRGATDTQYF	TGTGCCAGCAGTGGTCGACGGGGGGCAACAGATACGCAGTATTTT